In this sample, the clone carrying this T cell receptor beta chain turned up once. This entry is derived from a study of blood T cell repertoires in COVID-19. Across the study: PBMCs, B-cell-depleted T cells, or T cells were the source of the cDNA or gDNA that made up the material.

Looked up from germline, CDR1 is LGHNA and CDR2 is YNFKEQ. The CDR3 covers 13 residues. Trimming pared 2 bases from V and 2 bases from J, leaving 6 bases between. As processed by the authors: It was from reference gene primer amplification that nucleated cell counts were estimated. Sequencing used immunoSEQ multiplex PCR; TCRdb keeps in-frame clones, though not all of them. From that table come the V and J calls and clone size; the DNA was used to work out D and trimming. Here the sample spans around 200,000 clones, about 80% being singletons. The receptor's source is a human donor in a cohort sampled during active COVID-19. Sequences were obtained from peripheral blood. The rearrangement joins TRBV4-2 to TRBJ2-5, with a weak D call TRBD1 (6 bases). CDR3 amino acids: CASSQRGQETQYF. The CDR3 nucleotides read TGTGCCAGCAGCCAAAGGGGGCAAGAGACCCAGTACTTC.